The rows below give T cell receptor beta chains drawn from one sample of a study of beta chain features in type 1 diabetes. Sequencing was performed with immunoSEQ multiplex PCR; in TCRdb, only in-frame clones are kept and a portion is missing. The sample records hundreds of thousands of clones, around 15% being singletons. Sequences were obtained from naive CD4+ T cells from blood. The origin of the receptors is a man younger than 35 with type 1 diabetes. Both conserved end residues are part of each CDR3. A D gene is named only where the DNA matches it firmly. Part of the rows lack a size; the others show once, few, many or a class for expanded clones.

D gene: .
V gene: TRBV7-2
clone size: .
J gene: TRBJ1-1
CDR3 DNA: TGTGCCAGCAGCGCGGGGGGGAGGAACACTGAAGCTTTCTTT
CDR3 protein: CASSAGGRNTEAFF

D gene: TRBD2
V gene: TRBV15
clone size: .
J gene: TRBJ2-5
CDR3 DNA: TGTGCCACCAGCAGATTAGCGGGGCGGAGAGAGACCCAGTACTTC
CDR3 protein: CATSRLAGRRETQYF

D gene: TRBD1
V gene: TRBV2
clone size: few
J gene: TRBJ1-2
CDR3 DNA: TGTGCCAGCAGTGAACAGGGGGCAGCTAACTATGGCTACACCTTC
CDR3 protein: CASSEQGAANYGYTF

D gene: .
V gene: TRBV29-1
clone size: .
J gene: TRBJ2-7
CDR3 DNA: TGCAGCGCCGGGGGTAGCTCCTACGAGCAGTACTTC
CDR3 protein: CSAGGSSYEQYF

D gene: .
V gene: TRBV27
clone size: .
J gene: TRBJ2-3
CDR3 DNA: TGTGCCAGCAGTTTCAGAGGCACAGATACGCAGTATTTT
CDR3 protein: CASSFRGTDTQYF

D gene: TRBD1
V gene: TRBV6-5
clone size: few
J gene: TRBJ2-1
CDR3 DNA: TGTGCCAGCAGTTCCACAGGGGGAGGCTCCTACAATGAGCAGTTCTTC
CDR3 protein: CASSSTGGGSYNEQFF

D gene: .
V gene: TRBV30
clone size: .
J gene: TRBJ2-5
CDR3 DNA: TGTGCCTGGAGTGTAGGGGGAGAGACCCAGTACTTC
CDR3 protein: CAWSVGGETQYF

D gene: .
V gene: TRBV2
clone size: .
J gene: TRBJ1-5
CDR3 DNA: TGTGCCAGCAGTGAATTGGGCAGGGATCAGCCCCAGCATTTT
CDR3 protein: CASSELGRDQPQHF

D gene: .
V gene: TRBV14
clone size: .
J gene: TRBJ1-1
CDR3 DNA: TGTGCCAGCAGCTACCCCGGGGGGGACGACACTGAAGCTTTCTTT
CDR3 protein: CASSYPGGDDTEAFF

D gene: TRBD1
V gene: TRBV5-4
clone size: .
J gene: TRBJ2-5
CDR3 DNA: TGTGCCAGCAGGTTCGGGACAGAAGAGACCCAGTACTTC
CDR3 protein: CASRFGTEETQYF

D gene: TRBD2
V gene: TRBV6-6
clone size: few
J gene: TRBJ2-1
CDR3 DNA: TGTGCCAGCAGTCCGAGCGGGAGTCTAAACAATGAGCAGTTCTTC
CDR3 protein: CASSPSGSLNNEQFF

D gene: .
V gene: TRBV4-3
clone size: .
J gene: TRBJ2-5
CDR3 DNA: TGCGCCAGCAGCTTACACAGGGGGGGAGAGACCCAGTACTTC
CDR3 protein: CASSLHRGGETQYF

D gene: .
V gene: TRBV4-1
clone size: .
J gene: TRBJ2-3
CDR3 DNA: TGCGCCAGCAGCCCCCTCAGTGGGAGGTCGGCAAAGAGCACTGATACGCAGTATTTT
CDR3 protein: CASSPLSGRSAKSTDTQYF

D gene: TRBD1
V gene: TRBV4-3
clone size: few
J gene: TRBJ2-2
CDR3 DNA: TGCGCCAGCAGCCAGATGGGGCTGTTGGGACAGGTAGACACCGGGGAGCTGTTTTTT
CDR3 protein: CASSQMGLLGQVDTGELFF

D gene: .
V gene: TRBV14
clone size: few
J gene: TRBJ2-3
CDR3 DNA: TGTGCCAGCAGCCAAGAGGGCAGTTGGGGTCGTACGCAGTATTTT
CDR3 protein: CASSQEGSWGRTQYF

D gene: TRBD2
V gene: TRBV7-2
clone size: .
J gene: TRBJ2-1
CDR3 DNA: TGTGCCAGCAGCCGACCCGGACTAGCGGGGGGGCGTCAGTTCTTC
CDR3 protein: CASSRPGLAGGRQFF

D gene: .
V gene: TRBV9
clone size: .
J gene: TRBJ2-2
CDR3 DNA: TGTGCCAGCAGCGCGACAGTGAACACCGGGGAGCTGTTTTTT
CDR3 protein: CASSATVNTGELFF

D gene: .
V gene: TRBV9
clone size: few
J gene: TRBJ2-3
CDR3 DNA: TGTGCCAGCAGCGTAGCTTCCATGCGAGATACGCAGTATTTT
CDR3 protein: CASSVASMRDTQYF

D gene: .
V gene: TRBV18
clone size: few
J gene: TRBJ2-7
CDR3 DNA: TGTGCCAGCTCACCACCGTTCCCCTCGTACGAGCAGTACTTC
CDR3 protein: CASSPPFPSYEQYF

D gene: TRBD1
V gene: TRBV5-1
clone size: .
J gene: TRBJ2-3
CDR3 DNA: TGCGCCAGCACCAGGGAGGGACAGGGGATAACAGATACGCAGTATTTT
CDR3 protein: CASTREGQGITDTQYF

D gene: .
V gene: TRBV6-1
clone size: few
J gene: TRBJ2-3
CDR3 DNA: TGTGCCAGCAGTCTATACACAGATACGCAGTATTTT
CDR3 protein: CASSLYTDTQYF

D gene: TRBD2
V gene: TRBV4-2
clone size: .
J gene: TRBJ2-3
CDR3 DNA: TGTGCCAGCAGTCTTCCACCCGGACTAGCGGGCACAGATACGCAGTATTTT
CDR3 protein: CASSLPPGLAGTDTQYF

D gene: .
V gene: TRBV5-1
clone size: .
J gene: TRBJ1-1
CDR3 DNA: TGCGCCAGCAGCCCGGAGGGGTTAGAGGGGCGTTGGACTGAAGCTTTCTTT
CDR3 protein: CASSPEGLEGRWTEAFF

D gene: TRBD1
V gene: TRBV4-1
clone size: few
J gene: TRBJ2-1
CDR3 DNA: TGCGCCAGCAGGCTCGGACAGGACAATGAGCAGTTCTTC
CDR3 protein: CASRLGQDNEQFF